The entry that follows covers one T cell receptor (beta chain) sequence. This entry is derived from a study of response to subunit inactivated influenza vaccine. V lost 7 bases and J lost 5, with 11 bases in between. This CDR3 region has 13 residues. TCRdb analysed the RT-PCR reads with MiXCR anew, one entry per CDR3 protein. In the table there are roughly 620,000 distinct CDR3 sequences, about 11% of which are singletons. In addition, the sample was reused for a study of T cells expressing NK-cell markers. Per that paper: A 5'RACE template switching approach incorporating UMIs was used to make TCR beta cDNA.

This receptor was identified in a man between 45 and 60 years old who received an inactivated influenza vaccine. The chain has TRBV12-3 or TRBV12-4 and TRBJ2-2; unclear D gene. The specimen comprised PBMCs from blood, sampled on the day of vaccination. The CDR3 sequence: CASTLTRTGELFF. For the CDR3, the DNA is TGTGCCAGCACCCTCACGAGGACCGGGGAGCTGTTTTTT.